The following is a TCR beta chain sequence with its context. Antigen specificity is unknown. The sample originates from a study of T cell repertoires in cytomegalovirus infection. TCRdb ran MiXCR on the reads and lists one entry per CDR3 protein. The sample carries a few hundred thousand distinct CDR3 sequences, 25% recorded once. CDR1 and CDR2 from the germline V gene are SGHTA and FQGNSA. Trimming left V 5 bases short and J 7 bases short, with 17 bases between. This CDR3 is built from 14 residues. The receptor's source is a human donor in good health (CMV status not recorded). Some clones in this sample may be carry-over from other donors' samples. Sequencing used cultured PBMCs, obtained from culture after CMV antigen stimulation. The chain couples TRBV7-2 to TRBJ2-5; D might be TRBD2 (5 bases). The CDR3 nucleotides are TGTGCCAGCAGCGTTCGTCGGGGTGAGGCGACCCAGTACTTC. Translated, it gives CASSVRRGEATQYF.